Listed here is a single TCR beta chain. This entry belongs to a study of T cell responses to AZD1222 COVID-19 vaccine. This CDR3 is 13 amino acids long. The V end lost 8 bases, the J end lost 4 bases, and 13 bases lay between the germline ends. Germline V CDR1 and CDR2: LGHDT, YNNKEL (reference sequence). TCRdb's copy holds only in-frame clones and misses some; the assay was immunoSEQ multiplex PCR. Of 100,000 to 150,000 clones listed, roughly nine tenths are singletons. The chain uses TRBV3-1 (or the pseudogene TRBV3-2) and TRBJ2-3, with D unresolved. The sample was peripheral blood, taken on day 0 of AZD1222 vaccination. The TCR originated in an adult in good health. The CDR3 bases are TGTGCCAGCCGGACGACACGGGCAGATACGCAGTATTTT. As protein: CASRTTRADTQYF.